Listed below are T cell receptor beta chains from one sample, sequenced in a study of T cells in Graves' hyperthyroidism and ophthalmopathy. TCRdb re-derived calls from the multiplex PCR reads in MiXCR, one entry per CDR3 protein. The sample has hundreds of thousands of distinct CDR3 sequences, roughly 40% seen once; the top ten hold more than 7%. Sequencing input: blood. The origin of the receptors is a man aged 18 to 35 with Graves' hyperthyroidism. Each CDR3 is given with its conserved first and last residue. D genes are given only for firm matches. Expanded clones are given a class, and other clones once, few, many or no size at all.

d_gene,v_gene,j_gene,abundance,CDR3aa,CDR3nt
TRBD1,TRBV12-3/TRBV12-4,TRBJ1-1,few,CASRTGRGYAFF,TGTGCCAGCAGGACAGGGCGAGGTTACGCTTTCTTT
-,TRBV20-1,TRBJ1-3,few,CSAPGPGNTIYF,TGCAGTGCCCCCGGGCCTGGAAACACCATATATTTT
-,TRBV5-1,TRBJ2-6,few,CASAIPLPAGANVLTF,TGCGCCAGCGCCATCCCATTACCAGCTGGGGCCAACGTCCTGACTTTC
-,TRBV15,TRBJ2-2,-,CATSRAYRELFF,TGTGCCACCAGCAGAGCGTACAGGGAGCTGTTTTTT
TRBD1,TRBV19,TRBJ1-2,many,CASSETGQVLGGYTF,TGTGCCAGTAGTGAAACTGGACAGGTCCTGGGAGGCTACACCTTC
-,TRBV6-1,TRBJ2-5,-,CASSGRPTESQETQYF,TGTGCCAGCAGTGGTAGGCCGACAGAGAGCCAAGAGACCCAGTACTTC
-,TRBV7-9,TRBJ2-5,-,CASSFGMSETQYF,TGTGCCAGCAGCTTCGGGATGTCGGAGACCCAGTACTTC
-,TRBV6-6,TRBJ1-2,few,CASSPLSRGNYGYTF,TGTGCCAGCAGTCCTCTATCGAGAGGTAACTATGGCTACACCTTC
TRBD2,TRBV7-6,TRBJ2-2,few,CASSLKLAGFGELFF,TGTGCCAGCAGCTTAAAACTAGCGGGTTTCGGGGAGCTGTTTTTT
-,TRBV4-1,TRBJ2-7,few,CASSQEDYYEQYF,TGCGCCAGCAGCCAAGAGGACTACTACGAGCAGTACTTC
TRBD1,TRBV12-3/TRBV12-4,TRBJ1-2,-,CASSTQGGGYGYTF,TGTGCCAGCAGTACCCAAGGGGGCGGCTATGGCTACACCTTC
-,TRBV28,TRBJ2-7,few,CASSFEGNNEQYF,TGTGCCAGCAGTTTTGAGGGGAACAACGAGCAGTACTTC
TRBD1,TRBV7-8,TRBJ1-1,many,CASREQGAAEAFF,TGTGCCAGCAGAGAACAGGGGGCGGCGGAAGCTTTCTTT
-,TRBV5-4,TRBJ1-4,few,CASSQTGGEEKLFF,TGTGCCAGCAGCCAAACGGGGGGCGAGGAAAAACTGTTTTTT
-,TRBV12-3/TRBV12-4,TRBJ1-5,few,CASSPGVLGGNQPQHF,TGTGCCAGCTCCCCTGGTGTCTTGGGTGGCAATCAGCCCCAGCATTTT
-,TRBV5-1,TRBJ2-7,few,CASSLEASGRGEQYF,TGCGCCAGCAGCTTGGAAGCAAGCGGCAGGGGCGAGCAGTACTTC
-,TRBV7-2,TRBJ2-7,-,CASSVEAGSAYEQYF,TGTGCCAGCAGCGTTGAAGCCGGGTCGGCCTACGAGCAGTACTTC
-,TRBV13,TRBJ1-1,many,CASSLRTVNTEAFF,TGTGCCAGCAGCTTACGGACGGTGAACACTGAAGCTTTCTTT
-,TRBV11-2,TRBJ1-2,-,CASRPREYGYTF,TGTGCCAGCAGACCCCGAGAGTATGGCTACACCTTC
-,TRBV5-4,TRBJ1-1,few,CASSLGRGSMNTEAFF,TGTGCCAGCAGCTTGGGCCGGGGGAGTATGAACACTGAAGCTTTCTTT
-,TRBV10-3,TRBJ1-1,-,CATRPGLGTEAFF,TGTGCCACCCGGCCGGGGCTGGGCACTGAAGCTTTCTTT
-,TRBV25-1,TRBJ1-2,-,CASSVDTGRSYGYTF,TGTGCCAGCAGCGTTGATACCGGCCGTTCCTATGGCTACACCTTC
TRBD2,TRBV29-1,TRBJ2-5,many,CSVGLAGGIKETQYF,TGCAGCGTGGGACTAGCGGGGGGGATCAAAGAGACCCAGTACTTC
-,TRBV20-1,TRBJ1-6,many,CSAMSRTGVSPLHF,TGCAGTGCTATGTCCAGGACGGGGGTTTCACCCCTCCACTTT
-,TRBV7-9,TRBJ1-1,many,CASSRNQGTEAFF,TGTGCCAGCAGCCGGAACCAGGGGACTGAAGCTTTCTTT
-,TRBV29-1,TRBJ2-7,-,CSVHWTEPYEQYF,TGCAGCGTCCATTGGACGGAGCCCTACGAGCAGTACTTC
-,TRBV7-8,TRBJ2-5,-,CASSLGGTQPQYF,TGTGCCAGCAGCTTAGGGGGGACTCAGCCCCAGTACTTC
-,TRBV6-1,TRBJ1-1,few,CASSEGIGTEAFF,TGTGCCAGCAGTGAGGGGATTGGGACTGAAGCTTTCTTT
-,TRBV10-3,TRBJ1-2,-,CAISEEGRSVHGYTF,TGTGCCATCAGTGAAGAGGGGCGCAGTGTCCATGGCTACACCTTC
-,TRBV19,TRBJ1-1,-,CASTPGLEAFF,TGTGCCAGTACACCAGGGCTAGAAGCTTTCTTT
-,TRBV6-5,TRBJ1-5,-,CASSSIHPQGARQPQHF,TGTGCCAGCAGCTCCATCCACCCACAGGGCGCCCGTCAGCCCCAGCATTTT